This TCR beta chain stems from a study of T cells after yellow fever vaccination. Study at large: The authors prepared low-cell-number fractions using SMART-Seq v4 Ultra Low Input.

The CDR3 has 11 amino acids. Germline CDR1 and CDR2: LNHNV and YYDKDF (reference sequence). Trimming removed 5 bases from V and 5 bases from J, with 5 bases in between. TCRdb passed the 5' RACE reads through MiXCR, listing each CDR3 protein once. Of about 630,000 distinct CDR3 sequences listed, around 12% were seen once; the top ten hold about 15%. Study-wide results and caveats: Reappearance after the booster was seen for most primary-vaccination clones, at roughly 96% CD4 and 75% to 90% CD8. One caveat is that FACS-sorted repertoires could contain abundant clonotypes contaminating from the bulk population.

This clonotype was seen many times. The antigen is not known. This sample comprised PBMCs, obtained on the day of the yellow fever booster vaccination. The source of this sequence is a man aged 30-40 years who received the YFV17D yellow fever vaccine. J is TRBJ2-3 and V is TRBV15, with no clear D. CDR3 loop: CATSRGDTQYF. Here the CDR3 DNA reads TGTGCCACCAGCCGAGGAGATACGCAGTATTTT.